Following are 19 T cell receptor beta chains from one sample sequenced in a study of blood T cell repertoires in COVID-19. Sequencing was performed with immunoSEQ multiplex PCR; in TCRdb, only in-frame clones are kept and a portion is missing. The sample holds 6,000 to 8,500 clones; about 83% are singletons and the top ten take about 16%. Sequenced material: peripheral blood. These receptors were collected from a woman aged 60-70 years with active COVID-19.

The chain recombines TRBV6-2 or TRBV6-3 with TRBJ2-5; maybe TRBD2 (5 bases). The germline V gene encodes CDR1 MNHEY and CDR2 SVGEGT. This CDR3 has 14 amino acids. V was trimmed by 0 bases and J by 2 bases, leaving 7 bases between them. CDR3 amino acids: CASSYSEVQETQYF. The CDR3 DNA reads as TGTGCCAGCAGTTACTCGGAGGTACAAGAGACCCAGTACTTC.

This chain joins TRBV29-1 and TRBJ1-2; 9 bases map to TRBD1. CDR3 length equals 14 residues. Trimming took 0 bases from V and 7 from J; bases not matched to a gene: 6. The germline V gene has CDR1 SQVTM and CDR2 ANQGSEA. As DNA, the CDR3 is TGCAGCGTTGAAGATGGGGACAGGGTTTCTGGCTACACCTTC. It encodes CSVEDGDRVSGYTF.

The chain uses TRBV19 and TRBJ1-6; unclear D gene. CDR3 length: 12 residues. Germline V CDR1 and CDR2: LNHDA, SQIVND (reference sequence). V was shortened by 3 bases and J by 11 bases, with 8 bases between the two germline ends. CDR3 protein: CASSMIGTPLHF. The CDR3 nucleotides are TGTGCCAGTAGTATGATCGGGACACCCCTCCACTTT.

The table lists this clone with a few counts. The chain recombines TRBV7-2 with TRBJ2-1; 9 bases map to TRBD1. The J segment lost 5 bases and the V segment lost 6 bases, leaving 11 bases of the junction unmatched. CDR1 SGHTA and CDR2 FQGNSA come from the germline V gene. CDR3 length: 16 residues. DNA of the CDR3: TGTGCCAGCAGACAGAGGGGGACAGGGAACCACAATGAGCAGTTCTTC. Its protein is CASRQRGTGNHNEQFF.

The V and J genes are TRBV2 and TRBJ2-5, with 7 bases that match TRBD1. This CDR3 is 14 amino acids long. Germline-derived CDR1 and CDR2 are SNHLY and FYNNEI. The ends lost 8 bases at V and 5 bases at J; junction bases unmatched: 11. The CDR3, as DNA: TGTGCCAGCGGTCGAGACCAGGGGGTCGAGACCCAGTACTTC. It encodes CASGRDQGVETQYF.

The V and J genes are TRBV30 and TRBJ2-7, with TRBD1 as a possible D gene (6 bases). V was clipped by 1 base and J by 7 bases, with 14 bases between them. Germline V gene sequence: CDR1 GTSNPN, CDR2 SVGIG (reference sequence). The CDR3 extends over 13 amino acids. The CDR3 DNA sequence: TGTGCCTGGAGTGGGGGCAGGGGCCGGGAGCAGTACTTC. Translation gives CAWSGGRGREQYF. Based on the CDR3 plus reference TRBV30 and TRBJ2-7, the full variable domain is SQTIHQWPATLVQPVGSPLSLECTVEGTSNPNLYWYRQAAGRGLQLLFYSVGIGQISSEVPQNLSASRPQDRQFILSSKKLLLSDSGFYLCAWSGGRGREQYFGPGTRLTVT.

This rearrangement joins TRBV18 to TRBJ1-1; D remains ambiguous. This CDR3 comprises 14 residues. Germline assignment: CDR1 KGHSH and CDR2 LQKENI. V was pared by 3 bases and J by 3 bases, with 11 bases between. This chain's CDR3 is CASSPPGFDTEAFF. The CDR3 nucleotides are TGTGCCAGCTCACCTCCGGGGTTCGACACTGAAGCTTTCTTT.

CDR3 sequence: CASSFRTGVRTEAFF. CDR3 coding DNA: TGTGCCAGCAGCTTCCGGACAGGGGTAAGAACTGAAGCTTTCTTT. V gene TRBV3-1 (or the pseudogene TRBV3-2) combines with J gene TRBJ1-1, with 9 bases that match TRBD1. V lost 5 bases and J lost 5; bases outside the gene matches: 9. This CDR3 spans 15 amino acids. CDR1 LGHDT and CDR2 YNNKEL come from the germline V gene (reference sequence).

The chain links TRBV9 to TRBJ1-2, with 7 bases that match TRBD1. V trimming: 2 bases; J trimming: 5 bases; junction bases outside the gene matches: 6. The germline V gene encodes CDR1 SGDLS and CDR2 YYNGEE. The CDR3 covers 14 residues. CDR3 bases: TGTGCCAGCAGCGTTACAGGGGAAGGATATGGCTACACCTTC. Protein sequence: CASSVTGEGYGYTF.

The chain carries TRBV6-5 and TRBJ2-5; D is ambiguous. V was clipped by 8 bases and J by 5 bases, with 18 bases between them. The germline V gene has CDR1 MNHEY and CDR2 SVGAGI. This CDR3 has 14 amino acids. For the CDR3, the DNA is TGTGCCAGCTTAGCTAATACGGTCCGGGAGACCCAGTACTTC. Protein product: CASLANTVRETQYF.

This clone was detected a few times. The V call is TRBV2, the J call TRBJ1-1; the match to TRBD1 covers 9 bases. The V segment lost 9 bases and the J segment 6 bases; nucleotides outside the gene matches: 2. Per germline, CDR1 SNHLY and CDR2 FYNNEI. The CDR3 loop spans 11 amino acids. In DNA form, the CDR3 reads TGTGCCAGTGACAGGGGGGCTGAAGCTTTCTTT. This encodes CASDRGAEAFF.

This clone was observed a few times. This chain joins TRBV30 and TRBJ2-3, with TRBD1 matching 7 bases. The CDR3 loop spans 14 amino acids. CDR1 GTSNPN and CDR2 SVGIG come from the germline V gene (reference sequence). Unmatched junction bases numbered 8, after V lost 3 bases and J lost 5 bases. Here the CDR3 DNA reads TGTGCCTGGAGCCAGGGGACAGCCGTAGATACGCAGTATTTT. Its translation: CAWSQGTAVDTQYF.

The CDR3 loop is CASSLDRGQLDYTQYF. The CDR3, as DNA: TGTGCCAGCAGCCTAGACCGCGGACAGCTGGATTATACGCAGTATTTT. The chain couples TRBV13 to TRBJ2-3; the D gene is possibly TRBD1 (6 bases). V gave up 5 bases and J gave up 7 bases, with 22 bases separating them. Germline V gives CDR1 PRHDT, CDR2 FYEKMQ (reference sequence). This CDR3 spans 16 amino acids. Combining the CDR3 with reference TRBV13 and TRBJ2-3 gives the whole variable domain AAGVIQSPRHLIKEKRETATLKCYPIPRHDTVYWYQQGPGQDPQFLISFYEKMQSDKGSIPDRFSAQQFSDYHSELNMSSLELGDSALYFCASSLDRGQLDYTQYFGPGTRLTVL.

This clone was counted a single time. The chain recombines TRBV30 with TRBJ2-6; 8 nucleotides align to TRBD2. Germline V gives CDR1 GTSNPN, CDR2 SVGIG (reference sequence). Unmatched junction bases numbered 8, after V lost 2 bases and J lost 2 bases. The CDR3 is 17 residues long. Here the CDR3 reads CAWSLLIGRAGANVLTF. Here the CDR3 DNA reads TGTGCCTGGAGTCTGCTGATCGGGAGGGCTGGGGCCAACGTCCTGACTTTC.

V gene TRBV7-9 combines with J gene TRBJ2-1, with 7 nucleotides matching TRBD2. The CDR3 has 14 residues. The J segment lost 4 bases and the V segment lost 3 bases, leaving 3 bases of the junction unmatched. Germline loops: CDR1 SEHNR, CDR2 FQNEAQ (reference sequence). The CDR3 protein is CASSFPGGYNEQFF. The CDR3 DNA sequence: TGTGCCAGCAGCTTTCCGGGGGGATACAATGAGCAGTTCTTC.

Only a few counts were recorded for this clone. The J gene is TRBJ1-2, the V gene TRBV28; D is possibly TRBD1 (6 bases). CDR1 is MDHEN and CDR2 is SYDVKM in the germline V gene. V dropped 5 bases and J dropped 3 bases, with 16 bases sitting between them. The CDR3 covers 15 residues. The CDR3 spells CASSVDSVDYYGYTF. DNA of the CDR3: TGTGCCAGCAGTGTGGACAGCGTGGACTACTATGGCTACACCTTC.

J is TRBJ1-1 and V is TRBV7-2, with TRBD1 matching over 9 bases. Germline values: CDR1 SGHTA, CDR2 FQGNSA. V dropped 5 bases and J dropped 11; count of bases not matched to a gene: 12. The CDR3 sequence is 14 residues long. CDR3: CASSLRRTGEDAFF. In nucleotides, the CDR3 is TGTGCCAGCAGCCTTCGAAGGACAGGGGAAGACGCTTTCTTT.

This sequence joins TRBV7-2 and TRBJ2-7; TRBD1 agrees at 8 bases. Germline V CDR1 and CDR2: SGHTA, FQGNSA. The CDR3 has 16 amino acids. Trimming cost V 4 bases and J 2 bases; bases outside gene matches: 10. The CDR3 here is CASSSSGDRSPYEQYF. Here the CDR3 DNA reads TGTGCCAGCAGCTCATCGGGGGACAGGTCCCCCTACGAGCAGTACTTC.

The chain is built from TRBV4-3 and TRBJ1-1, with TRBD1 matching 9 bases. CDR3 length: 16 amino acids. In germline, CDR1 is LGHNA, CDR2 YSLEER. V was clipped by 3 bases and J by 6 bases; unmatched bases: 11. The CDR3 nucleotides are TGCGCCAGCAGCCAGCGGACAGGGGTTGGCGGCGCTGAAGCTTTCTTT. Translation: CASSQRTGVGGAEAFF.